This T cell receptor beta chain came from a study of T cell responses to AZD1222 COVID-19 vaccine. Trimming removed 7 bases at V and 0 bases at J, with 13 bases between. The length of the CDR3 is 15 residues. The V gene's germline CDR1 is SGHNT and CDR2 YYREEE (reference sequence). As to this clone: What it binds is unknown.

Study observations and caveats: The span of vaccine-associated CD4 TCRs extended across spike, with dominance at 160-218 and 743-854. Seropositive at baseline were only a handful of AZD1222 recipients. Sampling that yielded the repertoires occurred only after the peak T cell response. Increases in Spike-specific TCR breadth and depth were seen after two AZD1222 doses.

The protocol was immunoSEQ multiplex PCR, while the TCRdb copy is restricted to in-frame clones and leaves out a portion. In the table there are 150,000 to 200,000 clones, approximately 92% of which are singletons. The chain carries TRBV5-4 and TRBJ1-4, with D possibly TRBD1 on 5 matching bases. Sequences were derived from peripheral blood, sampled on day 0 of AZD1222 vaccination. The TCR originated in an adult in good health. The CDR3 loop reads CASSQGVATNEKLFF. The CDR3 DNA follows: TGTGCCAGCTCCCAGGGAGTTGCAACTAATGAAAAACTGTTTTTT.